Listed below are T cell receptor beta chains from one sample, sequenced in a study of blood T cell repertoires in COVID-19. Sequencing used immunoSEQ multiplex PCR; TCRdb keeps in-frame clones, though not all of them. The table has some 140,000 clones, around 79% seen once. Sample: peripheral blood. These receptor sequences come from a man in his fifties or sixties with acute or convalescent COVID-19. Each CDR3 is given with its conserved first and last residue. The D gene is left open where the match is weak. Clone size is given for some rows only: seen once, a few or many times, or a class if the clone is expanded.

-	-	TRBJ1-1	TRBV28	CASSQFGQKNTEAFF	TGTGCCAGCAGTCAATTCGGACAGAAGAACACTGAAGCTTTCTTT
-	-	TRBJ2-7	TRBV10-3	CAIGDNGLREVYEQYF	TGTGCCATCGGGGACAACGGGCTCCGGGAGGTCTACGAGCAGTACTTC
-	TRBD2	TRBJ2-1	TRBV3-1/TRBV3-2	CASSQTSGIGGNEQFF	TGTGCCAGCAGCCAGACGAGCGGAATCGGGGGGAATGAGCAGTTCTTC
-	-	TRBJ1-2	TRBV2	CASSEDGPAWGYTF	TGTGCCAGCAGTGAAGATGGGCCGGCCTGGGGCTACACCTTC
-	-	TRBJ1-4	TRBV28	CASSSNIRANEKLFF	TGTGCCAGCAGCTCCAACATTCGGGCTAATGAAAAACTGTTTTTT
once	-	TRBJ2-4	TRBV7-2	CASSLSEKNIQYF	TGTGCCAGCAGCTTATCGGAGAAAAACATTCAGTACTTC
-	-	TRBJ2-1	TRBV19	CASSIPGGISYNEQFF	TGTGCCAGTAGTATCCCTGGAGGGATCTCCTACAATGAGCAGTTCTTC
-	-	TRBJ1-1	TRBV20-1	CSARERAEAFF	TGCAGTGCTAGAGAGAGGGCTGAAGCTTTCTTT
-	TRBD2	TRBJ2-3	TRBV30	CAWSVIAGAVDTQYF	TGTGCCTGGAGTGTCATAGCGGGAGCCGTAGATACGCAGTATTTT
-	-	TRBJ1-1	TRBV29-1	CSVVGTEAFF	TGCAGCGTTGTGGGGACAGAAGCTTTCTTT
-	-	TRBJ1-2	TRBV6-6	CASTQTQGPPLGTF	TGTGCCAGCACCCAAACCCAGGGCCCCCCTTTGGGCACCTTC
-	-	TRBJ2-4	TRBV19	CASSIHSRAGGFYIQYF	TGTGCCAGTAGTATACACTCAAGGGCTGGGGGCTTTTACATTCAGTACTTC
-	-	TRBJ1-3	TRBV7-3	CASSLVGGSGNTIYF	TGTGCCAGCAGCTTAGTCGGGGGGTCTGGAAACACCATATATTTT
-	TRBD2	TRBJ2-1	TRBV27	CASSLLAGVSYNEQFF	TGTGCCAGCAGTTTACTAGCGGGAGTATCCTACAATGAGCAGTTCTTC
-	-	TRBJ1-5	TRBV6-1	CASSEPRRGSNQPQHF	TGTGCCAGCAGTGAACCACGCCGGGGGAGCAATCAGCCCCAGCATTTT
few	-	TRBJ2-5	TRBV6-2/TRBV6-3	CASSAFPGVTQYF	TGTGCCAGCAGTGCCTTCCCAGGGGTGACCCAGTACTTC
-	TRBD2	TRBJ2-1	TRBV20-1	CSARGGNEQFF	TGCAGTGCCCGGGGGGGGAATGAGCAGTTCTTC
once	TRBD1	TRBJ1-2	TRBV28	CASRTGQGYTF	TGTGCCAGCAGGACAGGGCAGGGCTACACCTTC
few	-	TRBJ2-4	TRBV6-2/TRBV6-3	CASSTWRLATKNIQYF	TGTGCCAGCAGTACTTGGCGGCTAGCGACCAAAAACATTCAGTACTTC
-	-	TRBJ2-1	TRBV25-1	CASSDFPGSPEQFF	TGTGCCAGCAGTGACTTCCCCGGGAGCCCGGAGCAGTTCTTC
-	TRBD1	TRBJ1-5	TRBV7-8	CASSLGQGFQPQHF	TGTGCCAGCAGCTTGGGACAGGGTTTTCAGCCCCAGCATTTT
-	TRBD2	TRBJ2-5	TRBV6-1	CASSGGLARGGETQYF	TGTGCCAGCAGTGGGGGACTAGCGAGAGGAGGGGAGACCCAGTACTTC
-	-	TRBJ1-6	TRBV25-1	CASSDSGNSPLHF	TGTGCCAGCAGTGATTCGGGGAATTCACCCCTCCACTTT
-	-	TRBJ1-1	TRBV6-2/TRBV6-3	CASSLQGGVAEAFF	TGTGCCAGCAGTCTACAGGGCGGAGTGGCTGAAGCTTTCTTT
once	-	TRBJ1-2	TRBV30	CAWRPQSTYGYTF	TGTGCCTGGAGGCCACAGTCCACCTATGGCTACACCTTC
-	TRBD2	TRBJ2-3	TRBV7-2	CASSLVGAGARDTQYF	TGTGCCAGCAGCTTAGTTGGTGCGGGAGCACGAGATACGCAGTATTTT
-	TRBD2	TRBJ2-7	TRBV24-1	CATSQGGTYEQYF	TGTGCCACCAGTCAGGGAGGGACCTACGAGCAGTACTTC
-	TRBD1	TRBJ1-1	TRBV6-5	CASSYRIRQGAAFF	TGTGCCAGCAGTTACCGGATAAGACAGGGCGCAGCTTTCTTT
-	TRBD2	TRBJ2-1	TRBV5-6	CASSAYLAATGNEQFF	TGTGCCAGCAGCGCCTATCTAGCGGCGACCGGCAATGAGCAGTTCTTC
-	-	TRBJ1-2	TRBV3-1/TRBV3-2	CASSQSWGYTF	TGTGCCAGCAGTCAGTCGTGGGGCTACACCTTC
-	TRBD2	TRBJ2-3	TRBV9	CASSVDGAGKGTQYF	TGTGCCAGCAGCGTAGATGGAGCGGGAAAGGGCACGCAGTATTTT
-	-	TRBJ2-7	TRBV25-1	CASTRGTGEQYF	TGTGCCAGCACCCGAGGTACAGGGGAGCAGTACTTC
-	-	TRBJ1-6	TRBV24-1	CATSVGAENSPLHF	TGTGCCACCAGTGTGGGGGCGGAAAATTCACCCCTCCACTTT
-	TRBD2	TRBJ2-5	TRBV28	CASSTGTSGRYQETQYF	TGTGCCAGCAGTACCGGGACTAGCGGGAGGTACCAAGAGACCCAGTACTTC
-	-	TRBJ1-5	TRBV28	CASSLSGGSQPQHF	TGTGCCAGCAGTTTATCGGGGGGGAGTCAGCCCCAGCATTTT
-	TRBD1	TRBJ1-1	TRBV6-4	CASSQPGQGYTEAFF	TGTGCCAGCAGTCAGCCGGGACAGGGCTACACTGAAGCTTTCTTT
-	-	TRBJ1-4	TRBV19	CASSKARGEKLFF	TGTGCCAGTAGTAAGGCCCGGGGTGAAAAACTGTTTTTT
-	TRBD1	TRBJ1-4	TRBV30	CAFTGGGEKLFF	TGTGCCTTTACAGGGGGGGGTGAAAAACTGTTTTTT
-	TRBD2	TRBJ2-1	TRBV27	CASSFVSGRALDEQFF	TGTGCCAGCAGTTTCGTTAGCGGGAGGGCCTTGGATGAGCAGTTCTTC
-	TRBD1	TRBJ2-3	TRBV4-1	CASSQEGTGGAIDTQYF	TGCGCCAGCAGCCAAGAGGGGACAGGGGGCGCGATAGATACGCAGTATTTT